Reported below is one T cell receptor (beta chain). The data originate from a study of control samples from healthy donors and cancer patients. Method: immunoSEQ multiplex PCR; TCRdb's copy keeps in-frame clones and lacks some. The top ten hold roughly 19% of the sample, which has under 130,000 clones, around 89% seen once. The germline V gene encodes CDR1 MDHEN and CDR2 SYDVKM. CDR3 size: 14 residues. V was pared by 5 bases and J by 4 bases, with 12 bases between. This chain joins TRBV28 and TRBJ1-5; D is unresolved. Sequenced: PBMCs. The sequence was collected from a man in his sixties with lung cancer. CDR3 nucleotide sequence: TGTGCCAGCAGTCTCCTCCAGGTAAATCAGCCCCAGCATTTT. Encoded protein: CASSLLQVNQPQHF.